Each of the 4 T cell receptor beta chains below was sequenced from the same sample in a study of T cell clonality in common variable immunodeficiency. Broader study findings: Common variable immunodeficiency TCR beta sequences reportedly had fewer deletions and N-nucleotide insertions.

TCRdb's copy holds only in-frame clones and misses some; the assay was immunoSEQ multiplex PCR. The specimen has tens of thousands of clones, none found just once. Antigen specificity for these receptors is unknown. Sequenced input: peripheral blood mononuclear cells. All receptors derive from a human donor with common variable immunodeficiency.

Comment on this clone: The read is 3 residues too short to cover the CDR3 end, so that end is filled in from the germline J gene. The rearrangement uses TRBV2 and TRBJ1-6; TRBD1 matches 7 bases. Trimming at V came to 6 bases and at J to 5 bases, leaving 7 bases not matched to a gene. CDR3 size: 15 residues. Germline CDR1 is SNHLY and CDR2 is FYNNEI. The part of the CDR3 DNA that was read is TGTGCCAGCAGGGAGCGACAGGGAAATAATTCACCC. Amino acids: CASRERQGNNSP. The entire CDR3 is CASRERQGNNSPLHF.

This clone was recorded a few times. The CDR3 extends 3 residues past the end of the read, so its final part is completed from the germline J gene. This sequence joins TRBV6-2 or TRBV6-3 and TRBJ1-5, with D uncertain. Per germline, CDR1 MNHEY and CDR2 SVGEGT. The CDR3 is 16 amino acids. Deletions cut 7 bases from V and 0 bases from J, with 16 bases between. The CDR3 loop reads CASKIRHVLSNQPQHF. The CDR3 bases that were read are TGTGCCAGCAAGATCAGACACGTTCTTAGCAATCAGCCC.

This clone has a handful of counts. From the germline J gene comes the end of the CDR3, since the read stops 3 residues before it. This chain joins TRBV29-1 and TRBJ2-5, with D perhaps TRBD1 (6 bases). Per the germline V gene, CDR1 is SQVTM and CDR2 is ANQGSEA. This CDR3 spans 15 amino acids. Trimming stripped 4 bases from V and 4 bases from J, with 19 bases between. The sequenced part of the CDR3 DNA is TGCAGCGTTGGGGGCCTGCAGGGGTGGGGAGAGACC. It is translated as CSVGGLQGWGET. The complete CDR3 sequence is CSVGGLQGWGETQYF.

This clone was detected only a few times. The CDR3 is cut off 3 residues early in the read; its end comes from the germline J gene. The V gene is TRBV19, the J gene TRBJ2-7, with TRBD2 matching over 9 bases. V shed 7 bases, J shed 5 bases, and the junction held 6 bases outside the gene matches. The germline gives CDR1 LNHDA, CDR2 SQIVND (reference sequence). The CDR3 length is 13 residues. This CDR3 is CASTLAGSDEQYF. CDR3 bases read: TGTGCCAGTACGCTAGCGGGATCTGACGAG.